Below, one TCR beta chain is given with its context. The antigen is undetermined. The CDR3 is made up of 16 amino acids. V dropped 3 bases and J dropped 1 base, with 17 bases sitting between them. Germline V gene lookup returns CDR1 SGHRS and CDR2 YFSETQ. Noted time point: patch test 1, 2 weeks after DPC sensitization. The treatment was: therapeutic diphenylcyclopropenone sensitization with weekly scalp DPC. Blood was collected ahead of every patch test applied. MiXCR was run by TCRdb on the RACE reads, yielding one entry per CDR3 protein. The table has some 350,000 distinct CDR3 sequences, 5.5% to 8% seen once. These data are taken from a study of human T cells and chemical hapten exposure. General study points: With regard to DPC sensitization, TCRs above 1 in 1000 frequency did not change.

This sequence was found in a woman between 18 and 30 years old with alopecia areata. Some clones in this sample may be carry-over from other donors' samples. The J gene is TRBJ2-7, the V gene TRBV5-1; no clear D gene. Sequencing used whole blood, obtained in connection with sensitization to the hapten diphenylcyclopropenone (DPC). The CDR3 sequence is CASSSSAEQHSYEQYF. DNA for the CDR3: TGCGCCAGCAGCTCCTCTGCGGAGCAGCATTCCTACGAGCAGTACTTC. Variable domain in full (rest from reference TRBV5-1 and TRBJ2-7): KAGVTQTPRYLIKTRGQQVTLSCSPISGHRSVSWYQQTPGQGLQFLFEYFSETQRNKGNFPGRFSGRQFSNSRSEMNVSTLELGDSALYLCASSSSAEQHSYEQYFGPGTRLTVT.